What follows describes a single T cell receptor (beta chain). Its matching antigen is unknown. The data were produced by immunoSEQ multiplex PCR, yet TCRdb's version contains in-frame clones alone and is incomplete. There are roughly 45,000 clones in the sample; approximately 84% occur only once, and 2% to 2.5% lies in the top ten. This specimen belongs to a study of a mutant IDH1 vaccine in newly diagnosed glioma. At the level of the study: Patients had eight vaccinations, in weeks 1, 3, 5, 7, 11, 15, 19 and 23. With temozolomide cycles, or 4-6 weeks after radiotherapy alone, vaccination was started. Earlier therapy was either radiotherapy, temozolomide, or both, and most got both.

Trimming shortened V by 5 bases and J by 3 bases, and 13 bases separated the two germline ends. There are 14 residues in the CDR3. Germline V CDR1 and CDR2: SGHDN, FVKESK. Time point reported: week 23, last vaccination. Every vaccination contained 300 ug of the mutant IDH1 20-mer peptide and was paired with topical imiquimod. Overall study findings and caveats: Among top peripheral T cell clonotypes, changes seemed unrelated to pseudoprogression.

The chain has TRBV14 and TRBJ2-5; D is perhaps TRBD1 or TRBD2 (5 bases each). Here the sequenced sample was PBMCs, taken from a glioma patient whose treatment included an IDH1 peptide vaccine. The TCR sequence derives from a woman between 18 and 29 years old with glioma. Some clones in this sample may be carry-over from other donors' samples. The DNA of the CDR3 is TGTGCCAGCAGCGAGGGACCAAAAAAAGAGACCCAGTACTTC. Its protein product is CASSEGPKKETQYF.